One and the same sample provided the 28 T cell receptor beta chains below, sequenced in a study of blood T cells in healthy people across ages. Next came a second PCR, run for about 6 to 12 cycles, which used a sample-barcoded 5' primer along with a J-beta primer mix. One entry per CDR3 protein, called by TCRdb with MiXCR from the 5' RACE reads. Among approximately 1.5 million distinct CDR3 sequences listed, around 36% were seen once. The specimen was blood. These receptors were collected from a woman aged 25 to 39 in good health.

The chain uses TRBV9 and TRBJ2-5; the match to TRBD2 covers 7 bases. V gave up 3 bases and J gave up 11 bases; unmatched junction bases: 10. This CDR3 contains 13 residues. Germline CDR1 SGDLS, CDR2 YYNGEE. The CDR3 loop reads CASSAGTTYKQYF. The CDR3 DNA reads TGTGCCAGCAGCGCGGGGACTACCTACAAGCAGTACTTC.

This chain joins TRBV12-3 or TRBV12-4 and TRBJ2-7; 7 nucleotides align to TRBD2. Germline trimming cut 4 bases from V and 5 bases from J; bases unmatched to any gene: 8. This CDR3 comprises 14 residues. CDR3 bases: TGTGCCAGCAGTTGGGGGAGGGGAGGGAACGAGCAGTACTTC. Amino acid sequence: CASSWGRGGNEQYF.

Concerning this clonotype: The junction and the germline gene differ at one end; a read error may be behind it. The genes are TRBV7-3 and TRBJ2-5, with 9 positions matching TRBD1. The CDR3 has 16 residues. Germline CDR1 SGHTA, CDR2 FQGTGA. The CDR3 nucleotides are TGTACCAGCAGCCAATACAGGGGGCTATCGCGAGAGACCCAGTACTTC. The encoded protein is CTSSQYRGLSRETQYF.

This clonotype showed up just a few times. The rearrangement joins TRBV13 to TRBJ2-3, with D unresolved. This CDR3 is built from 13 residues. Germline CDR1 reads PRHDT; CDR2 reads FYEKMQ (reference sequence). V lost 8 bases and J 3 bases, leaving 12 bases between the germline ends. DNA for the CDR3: TGTGCCAGCGGATTTATAGTTACAGATACGCAGTATTTT. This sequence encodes CASGFIVTDTQYF.

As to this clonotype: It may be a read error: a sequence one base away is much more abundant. As DNA, the CDR3 is TGCGCCAGCTGGGACAGGGGGGTAAATGAGCAGTTCTTC. It translates to CASWDRGVNEQFF. This chain uses TRBV10-2 with TRBJ2-1, with 11 positions matching TRBD1. The V segment lost 8 bases and the J segment 7 bases; nucleotides outside the gene matches: 4. CDR1 is WSHSY and CDR2 is SAAADI in the germline V gene. This CDR3 has 13 residues.

The CDR3 reads CATSRGETQATDTQYF. The CDR3 DNA sequence: TGTGCCACCAGCAGAGGGGAGACTCAAGCCACAGATACGCAGTATTTT. This sequence joins TRBV15 and TRBJ2-3, with a possible D match to TRBD2 (5 bases). The germline V and J ends were trimmed by 1 base and 2 bases, with 13 bases remaining between them. Germline V gene data show CDR1 as LNHNV and CDR2 as YYDKDF (reference sequence). This CDR3 spans 16 amino acids.

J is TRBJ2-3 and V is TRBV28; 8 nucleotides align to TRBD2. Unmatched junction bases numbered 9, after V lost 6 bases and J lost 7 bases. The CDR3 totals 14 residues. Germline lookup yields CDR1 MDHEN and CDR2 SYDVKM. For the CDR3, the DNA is TGTGCCAGCAGCACCGGGAGGGCCGAAAATACGCAGTATTTT. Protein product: CASSTGRAENTQYF.

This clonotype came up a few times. The CDR3 DNA follows: TGCGCCAGCAGCCAAGGACAGTCTAATGAAAAACTGTTTTTT. As protein: CASSQGQSNEKLFF. This chain links TRBV4-1 with TRBJ1-4; TRBD1 might be the D (5 bases). Germline V lookup: CDR1 MGHRA, CDR2 YSYEKL. This CDR3 comprises 14 residues. V was pared by 1 base and J by 3 bases, with 6 bases between.

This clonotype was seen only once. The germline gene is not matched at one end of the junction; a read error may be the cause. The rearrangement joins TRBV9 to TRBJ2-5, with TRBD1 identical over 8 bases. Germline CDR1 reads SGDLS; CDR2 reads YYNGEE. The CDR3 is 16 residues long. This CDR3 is CANSPATGAGQETQYF. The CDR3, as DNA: TGTGCCAACAGCCCGGCGACAGGGGCCGGACAAGAGACCCAGTACTTC.

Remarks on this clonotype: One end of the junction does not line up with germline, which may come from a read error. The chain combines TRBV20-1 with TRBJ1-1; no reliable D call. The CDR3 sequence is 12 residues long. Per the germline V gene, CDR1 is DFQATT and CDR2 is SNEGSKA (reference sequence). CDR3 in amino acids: CSASSGETETFF. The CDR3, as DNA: TGCAGTGCTAGCAGTGGGGAAACTGAAACTTTCTTT.

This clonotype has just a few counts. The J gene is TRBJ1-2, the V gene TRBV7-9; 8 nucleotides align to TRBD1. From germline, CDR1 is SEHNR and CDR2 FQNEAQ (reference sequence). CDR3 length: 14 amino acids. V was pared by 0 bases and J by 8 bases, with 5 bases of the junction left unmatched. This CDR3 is CASSLATGVHGYTF. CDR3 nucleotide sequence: TGTGCCAGCAGCTTAGCGACAGGGGTTCACGGCTACACCTTC.

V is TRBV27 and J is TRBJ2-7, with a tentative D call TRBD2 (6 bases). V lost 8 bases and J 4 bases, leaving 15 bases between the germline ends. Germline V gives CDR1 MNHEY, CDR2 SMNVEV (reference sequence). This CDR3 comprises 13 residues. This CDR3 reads CASGSGLFYEQYF. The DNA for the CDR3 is TGTGCCAGCGGGTCCGGACTATTTTACGAGCAGTACTTC.

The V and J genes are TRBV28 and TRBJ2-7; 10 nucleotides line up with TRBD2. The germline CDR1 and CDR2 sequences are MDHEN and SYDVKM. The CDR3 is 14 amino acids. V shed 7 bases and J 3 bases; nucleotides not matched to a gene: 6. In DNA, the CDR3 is TGTGCCAGCATGCGTCTAGCGGGAGTCTACGAGCAGTACTTC. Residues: CASMRLAGVYEQYF.

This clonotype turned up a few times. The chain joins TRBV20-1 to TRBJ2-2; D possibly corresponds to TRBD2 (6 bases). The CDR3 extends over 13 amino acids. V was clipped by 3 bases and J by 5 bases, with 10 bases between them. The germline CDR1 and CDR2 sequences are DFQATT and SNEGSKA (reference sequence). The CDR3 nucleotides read TGCAGTGCTAGCGGCGCGGGGACCGGGGAGCTGTTTTTT. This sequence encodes CSASGAGTGELFF.

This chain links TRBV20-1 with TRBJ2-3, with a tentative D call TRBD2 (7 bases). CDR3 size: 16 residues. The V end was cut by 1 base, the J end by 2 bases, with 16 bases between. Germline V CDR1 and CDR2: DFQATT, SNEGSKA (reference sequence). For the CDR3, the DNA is TGCAGTGCTAGAGGGCGGGAGAGGGGGTTCACAGATACGCAGTATTTT. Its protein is CSARGRERGFTDTQYF.

The CDR3 here is CASAQVSEKLFF. CDR3 nucleotide sequence: TGTGCCAGCGCCCAAGTGAGTGAAAAACTGTTTTTT. J is TRBJ1-4 and V is TRBV3-1; D not certain. The CDR3 extends over 12 amino acids. Between the trimmed V and J ends, which lost 8 bases and 7 bases, there was a span of 11 bases. Germline CDR1 and CDR2: LGHDT and YNNKEL (reference sequence).

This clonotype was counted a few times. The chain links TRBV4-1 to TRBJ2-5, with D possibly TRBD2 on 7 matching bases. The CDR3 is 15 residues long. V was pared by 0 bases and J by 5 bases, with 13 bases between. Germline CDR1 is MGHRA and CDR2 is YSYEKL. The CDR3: CASSQEGGRPETQYF. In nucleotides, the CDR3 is TGCGCCAGCAGCCAAGAGGGGGGGCGGCCGGAGACCCAGTACTTC.

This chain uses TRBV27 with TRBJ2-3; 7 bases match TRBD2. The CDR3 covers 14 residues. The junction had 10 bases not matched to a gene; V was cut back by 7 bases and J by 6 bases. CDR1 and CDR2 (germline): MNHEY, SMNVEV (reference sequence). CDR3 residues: CASTPGAGADTQYF. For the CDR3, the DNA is TGTGCCAGCACCCCTGGGGCGGGAGCGGATACGCAGTATTTT.

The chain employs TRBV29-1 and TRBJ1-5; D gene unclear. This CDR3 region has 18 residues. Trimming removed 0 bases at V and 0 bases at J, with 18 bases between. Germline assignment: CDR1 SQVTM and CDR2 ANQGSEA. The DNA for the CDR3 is TGCAGCGTTGAAGATCTGCAGAAAAGGGAATATAGCAATCAGCCCCAGCATTTT. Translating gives CSVEDLQKREYSNQPQHF.

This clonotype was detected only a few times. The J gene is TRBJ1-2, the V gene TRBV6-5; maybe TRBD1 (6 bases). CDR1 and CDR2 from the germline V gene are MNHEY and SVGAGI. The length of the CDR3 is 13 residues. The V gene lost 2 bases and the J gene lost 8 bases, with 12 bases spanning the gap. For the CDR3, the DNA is TGTGCCAGCAGTTACGGAGGGACATCCGGCTACACCTTC. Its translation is CASSYGGTSGYTF.

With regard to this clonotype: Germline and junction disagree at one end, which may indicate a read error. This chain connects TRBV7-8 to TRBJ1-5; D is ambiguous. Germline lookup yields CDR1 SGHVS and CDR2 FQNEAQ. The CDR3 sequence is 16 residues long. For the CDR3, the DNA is TGTGCCAGCAGCATAGCGGAGATATATAGCAATCAGCCCCAGCATTTT. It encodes CASSIAEIYSNQPQHF. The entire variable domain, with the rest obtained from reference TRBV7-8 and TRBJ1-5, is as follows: GAGVSQSPRYKVAKRGQDVALRCDPISGHVSLFWYQQALGQGPEFLTYFQNEAQLDKSGLPSDRFFAERPEGSVSTLKIQRTQQEDSAVYLCASSIAEIYSNQPQHFGDGTRLSIL.

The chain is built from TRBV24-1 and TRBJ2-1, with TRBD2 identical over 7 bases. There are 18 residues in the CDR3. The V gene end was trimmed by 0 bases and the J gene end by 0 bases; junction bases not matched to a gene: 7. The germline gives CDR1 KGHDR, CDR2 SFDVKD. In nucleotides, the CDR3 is TGTGCCACCAGTGATTTGGTCAGCGGGACGAGCTCCTACAATGAGCAGTTCTTC. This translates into CATSDLVSGTSSYNEQFF.

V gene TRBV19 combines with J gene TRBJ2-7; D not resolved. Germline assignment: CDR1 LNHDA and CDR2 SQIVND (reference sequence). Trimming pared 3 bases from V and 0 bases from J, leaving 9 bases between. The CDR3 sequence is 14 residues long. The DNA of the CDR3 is TGTGCCAGTAGTATCGACCAGAGCTCCTACGAGCAGTACTTC. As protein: CASSIDQSSYEQYF.

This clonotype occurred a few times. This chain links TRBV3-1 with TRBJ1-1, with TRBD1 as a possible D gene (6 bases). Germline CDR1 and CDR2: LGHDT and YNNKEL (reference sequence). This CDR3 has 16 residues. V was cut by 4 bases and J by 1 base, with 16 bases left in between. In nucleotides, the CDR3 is TGTGCCAGCAGCCTCCAGGGGACCTCGGGGAACACTGAAGCTTTCTTT. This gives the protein CASSLQGTSGNTEAFF. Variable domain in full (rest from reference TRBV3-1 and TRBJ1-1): DTAVSQTPKYLVTQMGNDKSIKCEQNLGHDTMYWYKQDSKKFLKIMFSYNNKELIINETVPNRFSPKSPDKAHLNLHINSLELGDSAVYFCASSLQGTSGNTEAFFGQGTRLTVV.

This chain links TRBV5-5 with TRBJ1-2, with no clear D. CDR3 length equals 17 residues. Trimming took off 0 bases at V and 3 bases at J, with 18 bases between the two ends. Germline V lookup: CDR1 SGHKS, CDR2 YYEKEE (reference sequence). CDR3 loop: CASSLVKERSGDYGYTF. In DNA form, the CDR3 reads TGTGCCAGCAGCTTGGTTAAAGAAAGATCCGGGGACTATGGCTACACCTTC.

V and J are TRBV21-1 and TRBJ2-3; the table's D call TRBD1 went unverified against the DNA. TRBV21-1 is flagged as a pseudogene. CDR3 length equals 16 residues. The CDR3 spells CASSGGVSLRADTQYF. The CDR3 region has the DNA TGTGCCAGCAGCGGGGGCGTATCTCTAAGGGCAGATACGCAGTATTTT.

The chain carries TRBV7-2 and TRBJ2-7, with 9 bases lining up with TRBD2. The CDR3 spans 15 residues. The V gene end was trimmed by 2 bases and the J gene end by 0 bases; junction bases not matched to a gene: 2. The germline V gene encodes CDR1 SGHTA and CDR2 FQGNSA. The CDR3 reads CASSLIAGASYEQYF. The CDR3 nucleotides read TGTGCCAGCAGCTTAATAGCGGGGGCCTCCTACGAGCAGTACTTC.

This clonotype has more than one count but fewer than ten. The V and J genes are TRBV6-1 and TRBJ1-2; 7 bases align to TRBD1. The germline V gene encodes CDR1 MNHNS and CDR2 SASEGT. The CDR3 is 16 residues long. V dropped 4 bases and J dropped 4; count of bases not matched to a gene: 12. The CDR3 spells CASSVTSRGGGYGYTF. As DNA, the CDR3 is TGTGCCAGCAGTGTTACATCCAGGGGGGGTGGCTATGGCTACACCTTC.